Following are 28 T cell receptor beta chains from one sample sequenced in a study of T cells in Graves' hyperthyroidism and ophthalmopathy (dated by TCRdb to between 2017 and 2020). The receptor library was made with multiplex PCR. The listed sequencing device is Illumina HiSeq 2000. The TCR beta CDR3 regions were amplified from the RNA transcripts. The TCR CDR3 was subjected to a first round of RT-PCR using the HTBI primer set and the Qiagen OneStep RT-PCR kit. Clones were called with MiXCR by TCRdb after fastp trimmed the public reads at Q25, and only in-frame beta chains were retained. Rows merge per CDR3 protein into single entries with the most common DNA and genes. The sample table holds a few hundred thousand distinct CDR3 sequences, of which around 15% were seen once. Jointly, the top ten make up 25% to 30% of the sample. Sequences were obtained from blood. These receptors originate from a woman aged 30 to 39 with Graves' ophthalmopathy.

This clonotype was detected only a few times. In DNA, the CDR3 is TGTGCCAGCAGTTTAAGCGGGAGGGCCGGGTACAATGAGCAGTTCTTC. Translating gives CASSLSGRAGYNEQFF. The gene calls are TRBV12-3 or TRBV12-4 and TRBJ2-1, with 10 bases identical to TRBD2. Unmatched junction bases numbered 5, after V lost 2 bases and J lost 4 bases. The CDR3 runs to 16 residues.

As to this clonotype: The junction does not match germline at one end; this may be a read error. J is TRBJ2-5 and V is TRBV2; 9 bases map to TRBD2. Germline loops: CDR1 SNHLY, CDR2 FYNNEI. The CDR3 consists of 13 residues. The DNA for the CDR3 is TGTGCCAGCATCGAGCGGGAGGTTCGACCCACGTTCTTC. Encoded protein: CASIEREVRPTFF. Using reference TRBV2 and TRBJ2-5 for the parts outside the CDR3, the full variable domain is EPEVTQTPSHQVTQMGQEVILRCVPISNHLYFYWYRQILGQKVEFLVSFYNNEISEKSEIFDDQFSVERPDGSNFTLKIRSTKLEDSAMYFCASIEREVRPTFFGPGTRLLVL.

J is TRBJ2-3 and V is TRBV9; 9 bases match TRBD2. Germline CDR1 reads SGDLS; CDR2 reads YYNGEE. V lost 5 bases and J lost 5; bases outside the gene matches: 9. The CDR3 contains 15 residues. This chain's CDR3 is CASSLAGFGIDTQYF. DNA for the CDR3: TGTGCCAGCAGTCTAGCGGGATTTGGCATAGATACGCAGTATTTT.

This clonotype showed up just a few times. The junction differs from germline at one of its ends, possibly a read error. This sequence joins TRBV5-1 and TRBJ1-2; 8 bases agree with TRBD1. Germline V lookup: CDR1 SGHRS, CDR2 YFSETQ. The CDR3 consists of 15 residues. CDR3 loop: CASSLAGSGQVLEAF. The CDR3 coding sequence is TGCGCCAGCAGCTTGGCCGGGTCGGGACAGGTCTTGGAAGCCTTC.

In this sample, this clonotype turned up a few times. A read error may be the cause here, since a much bigger clone is one base away. The rearrangement links TRBV12-3 or TRBV12-4 to TRBJ2-1, with TRBD2 matching over 12 bases. The CDR3 covers 17 residues. The CDR3 DNA is TGTGCCAGCAGTTTAGGGGCTAGCGGGAGGGCATACAGTGAGCAGTTCTTC. Translating it yields CASSLGASGRAYSEQFF.

This clonotype showed up many times. J is TRBJ2-7 and V is TRBV20-1, with 9 bases that match TRBD2. Losses at the gene ends were 3 bases for V and 6 bases for J; bases not matched to a gene: 6. This CDR3 is 13 amino acids long. CDR1 and CDR2 (germline): DFQATT, SNEGSKA (reference sequence). The CDR3 is CSASRLAGREQYF. CDR3 nucleotides: TGCAGTGCTAGCAGGCTAGCGGGACGCGAGCAGTACTTC.

CDR3 bases: TGTGCCAGCAGCCACTCGGGCTCTTCGAACACCGGGGAGCTGTTTTTT. Residues: CASSHSGSSNTGELFF. The rearrangement joins TRBV14 to TRBJ2-2; D gene ambiguous. The V end lost 3 bases, the J end lost 0 bases, and 11 bases lay between the germline ends. CDR3 length: 16 amino acids. CDR1 is SGHDN and CDR2 is FVKESK in the germline V gene.

The gene calls are TRBV9 and TRBJ2-4; 8 bases line up with TRBD1. Germline CDR1 and CDR2: SGDLS and YYNGEE. After removal of 4 bases from V and 4 bases from J, the junction contained 7 bases not matched to a gene. The CDR3 extends over 15 amino acids. CDR3 sequence: CASSPWTGPKNIQYF. In nucleotides, the CDR3 is TGTGCCAGCAGCCCATGGACAGGGCCAAAAAACATTCAGTACTTC.

This clonotype was recorded many times. The rearrangement links TRBV30 to TRBJ2-7; D unresolved. The CDR3 runs to 13 residues. Trimming left V 1 base short and J 5 bases short, with 12 bases between. The germline V gene has CDR1 GTSNPN and CDR2 SVGIG (reference sequence). The CDR3 loop is CAWSGGYLDEQYF. DNA for the CDR3: TGTGCCTGGAGTGGTGGATACCTCGACGAGCAGTACTTC.

The V call is TRBV7-2, the J call TRBJ2-4, with a weak D call TRBD2 (5 bases). Germline lookup yields CDR1 SGHTA and CDR2 FQGNSA. V lost 5 bases, J lost 5 bases, and 22 bases lay in between. The CDR3 extends over 17 amino acids. CDR3 sequence reads: CASSPTRGQFPQNIQYF. The CDR3 DNA follows: TGTGCCAGCAGCCCGACCCGCGGGCAGTTCCCCCAAAACATTCAGTACTTC.

In its sample, this clonotype was seen many times. The gene calls are TRBV7-2 and TRBJ2-1; possibly TRBD1 or TRBD2 for D (6 bases each). Trimming pared 3 bases from V and 15 bases from J, leaving 21 bases between. The germline V gene encodes CDR1 SGHTA and CDR2 FQGNSA. The CDR3 is 14 residues long. The CDR3 sequence: CASSLTIPSRGLFF. In DNA, the CDR3 is TGTGCCAGCAGCTTGACAATCCCCTCCCGGGGGCTGTTCTTC.

This clonotype has a count of ten or more. The genes are TRBV3-1 and TRBJ2-1; no reliable D call. Germline values: CDR1 LGHDT, CDR2 YNNKEL (reference sequence). This CDR3 is built from 12 residues. The V gene lost 2 bases and the J gene lost 11 bases, with 10 bases spanning the gap. The CDR3 region is CASSQWGNKQFF. Here the CDR3 DNA reads TGTGCCAGCAGCCAATGGGGTAATAAGCAGTTCTTC.

This clonotype has at least ten counts. This rearrangement joins TRBV4-3 to TRBJ1-4; D is ambiguous. The V end lost 2 bases, the J end lost 0 bases, and 7 bases lay between the germline ends. This CDR3 is built from 15 residues. Looked up from germline, CDR1 is LGHNA and CDR2 is YSLEER. Here the CDR3 reads CASSQSAATNEKLFF. CDR3 in DNA: TGCGCCAGCAGCCAATCAGCTGCAACTAATGAAAAACTGTTTTTT.

This clonotype showed up just a few times. The chain uses TRBV19 and TRBJ2-2; D is perhaps TRBD1 (5 bases). CDR3 size: 14 residues. Germline V gene data show CDR1 as LNHDA and CDR2 as SQIVND (reference sequence). Trimming removed 4 bases from V and 6 bases from J, with 12 bases in between. The CDR3 reads CASSRPRVSGELFF. The CDR3 DNA is TGTGCCAGTAGTAGGCCCAGGGTCTCCGGGGAGCTGTTTTTT.

Only a few counts were recorded for this clonotype. The chain couples TRBV5-6 to TRBJ1-2, with 9 bases identical to TRBD1. The CDR3 is 16 residues long. With V trimmed by 4 bases and J by 1 base, 8 bases remained unmatched. From germline, CDR1 is SGHDT and CDR2 YYEEEE. DNA of the CDR3: TGTGCCAGCAGCCTAGGGACAGGGCAGTTTAACTATGGCTACACCTTC. This codes for CASSLGTGQFNYGYTF.

This clonotype was detected a few times. This rearrangement joins TRBV28 to TRBJ2-1, with 7 bases lining up with TRBD2. Germline-derived CDR1 and CDR2 are MDHEN and SYDVKM. This CDR3 is built from 14 residues. Trimming took 4 bases from V and 12 from J; bases not matched to a gene: 12. The CDR3 region is CASSSPFRREGQFF. CDR3 DNA: TGTGCCAGCAGTTCCCCCTTCAGGAGGGAGGGGCAGTTCTTC.

This rearrangement joins TRBV5-8 to TRBJ2-1, with 13 bases matching TRBD2. The J call may be in error: the DNA end matches TRBJ2-7 better. Germline loops: CDR1 SGHTS, CDR2 YDEGEE. The CDR3 has 18 residues. CDR3 protein: CASSLDRLGTSGINEQYF. The CDR3 DNA reads TGTGCCAGCAGCTTGGACAGGCTAGGGACTAGCGGGATCAATGAGCAGTACTTC.

This CDR3 is CASTKPGGTGELFF. The DNA for the CDR3 is TGTGCCAGCACTAAACCGGGGGGCACCGGGGAGCTGTTTTTT. The chain couples TRBV6-1 to TRBJ2-2; 7 bases line up with TRBD2. V shed 7 bases and J 4 bases; nucleotides not matched to a gene: 6. From germline, CDR1 is MNHNS and CDR2 SASEGT. The CDR3 contains 14 residues.

This clonotype was detected a few times. The chain recombines TRBV6-1 with TRBJ2-2, with 10 bases aligning to TRBD1. The V and J ends lost 5 bases and 7 bases, in that order; junction bases with no gene match: 10. Germline assignment: CDR1 MNHNS and CDR2 SASEGT. This CDR3 is 16 amino acids long. CDR3 sequence reads: CASSPLGTGAGGELFF. For the CDR3, the DNA is TGTGCCAGCAGTCCCCTCGGGACAGGGGCTGGCGGGGAGCTGTTTTTT.

This chain joins TRBV6-5 and TRBJ2-2; D is perhaps TRBD1 or TRBD2 (5 bases each). V lost 0 bases to trimming and J lost 3 bases, with 11 bases between them. CDR3 length equals 16 residues. Germline lookup yields CDR1 MNHEY and CDR2 SVGAGI. As DNA, the CDR3 is TGTGCCAGCAGTTACTCAGGGACCACCTACACCGGGGAGCTGTTTTTT. Translated, it gives CASSYSGTTYTGELFF.

The rearrangement joins TRBV5-1 to TRBJ1-1, with D unclear. Germline V lookup: CDR1 SGHRS, CDR2 YFSETQ. The germline V and J ends were trimmed by 1 base and 3 bases, with 13 bases remaining between them. This CDR3 has 15 amino acids. The CDR3: CASSLSPGGHTEAFF. The DNA of the CDR3 is TGCGCCAGCAGCTTGAGTCCAGGCGGGCACACTGAAGCTTTCTTT.

This chain uses TRBV6-1 with TRBJ1-5; 8 bases agree with TRBD1. The CDR3 contains 15 residues. Germline V gives CDR1 MNHNS, CDR2 SASEGT. Losses at the gene ends were 5 bases for V and 7 bases for J; bases not matched to a gene: 10. CDR3 sequence: CASSSRGRGVQPQHF. DNA for the CDR3: TGTGCCAGCAGTTCCAGGGGGCGCGGAGTACAGCCCCAGCATTTT.

This clonotype was observed at least ten times. The rearrangement links TRBV27 to TRBJ2-1; TRBD2 matches 9 bases. The CDR3 totals 13 residues. The V gene end was trimmed by 3 bases and the J gene end by 12 bases; junction bases not matched to a gene: 6. Germline assignment: CDR1 MNHEY and CDR2 SMNVEV (reference sequence). The CDR3 DNA follows: TGTGCCAGCAGTTTTCGGGCTAGCGGGATGCAGTTCTTC. It yields the protein CASSFRASGMQFF.

This clonotype has at least ten counts. This chain joins TRBV6-2 or TRBV6-3 and TRBJ2-5, with 7 bases identical to TRBD1. CDR3 length: 12 amino acids. Trimming at V came to 5 bases and at J to 5 bases, leaving 2 bases not matched to a gene. The germline V gene has CDR1 MNHEY and CDR2 SVGEGT. CDR3 coding DNA: TGTGCCAGCAGTCAGGGGGTGGAGACCCAGTACTTC. It yields the protein CASSQGVETQYF.

In this sample, this clonotype turned up many times. The genes are TRBV28 and TRBJ2-7; D is ambiguous. CDR1 and CDR2 (germline): MDHEN, SYDVKM. This CDR3 is 14 amino acids long. Deletions cut 6 bases from V and 0 bases from J, with 12 bases between. The CDR3 coding sequence is TGTGCCAGCAGCCCCGACGCTTCCTCCTACGAGCAGTACTTC. Its translation: CASSPDASSYEQYF.

The genes are TRBV28 and TRBJ2-3; D may be TRBD1 (5 bases). This CDR3 contains 13 residues. CDR1 and CDR2 from the germline V gene are MDHEN and SYDVKM. The V gene lost 2 bases and the J gene lost 4 bases, with 7 bases spanning the gap. CDR3 sequence reads: CASSLPGPDTQYF. CDR3 DNA: TGTGCCAGCAGTTTACCAGGGCCAGATACGCAGTATTTT.

V usage is TRBV12-3 or TRBV12-4 and J usage is TRBJ2-2; 9 positions agree with TRBD1. The CDR3 consists of 15 residues. With V trimmed by 5 bases and J by 3 bases, 4 bases remained unmatched. CDR3 sequence reads: CASSPTGGHTGELFF. The CDR3 DNA reads as TGTGCCAGCAGTCCGACAGGGGGACACACCGGGGAGCTGTTTTTT.

This clonotype was seen more than once but under ten times. V gene TRBV5-5 combines with J gene TRBJ1-4, with 7 bases fitting TRBD1. J was trimmed by 3 bases and V by 9 bases; bases with no gene match: 8. Germline CDR1 and CDR2: SGHKS and YYEKEE (reference sequence). This CDR3 comprises 14 residues. DNA for the CDR3: TGTGCCACCTCTCAACAGGGGTCTAATGAAAAACTGTTTTTT. This encodes CATSQQGSNEKLFF.